Included here is one T cell receptor beta chain sequence, with context. This entry is derived from a study of T cells in Graves' hyperthyroidism and ophthalmopathy. Study overall: Peripheral blood was acquired at first diagnosis, ahead of any therapy whatsoever.

The CDR3 is made up of 13 amino acids. From germline, CDR1 is SQVTM and CDR2 ANQGSEA. V gave up 8 bases and J gave up 4 bases; unmatched junction bases: 7. The investigators amplified TCR beta CDR3 regions from RNA transcripts. First-round RT-PCR of the TCR CDR3 relied on the HTBI primer set. In TCRdb, the multiplex PCR reads were re-called with MiXCR into one record per CDR3 protein. Of more than 20,000 distinct CDR3 sequences in the sample, 45% to 55% were seen once. Patients showing uncontrolled infection, other autoimmune disease, pregnancy or lactation were ineligible. The sequence derives from a woman in her 40s with Graves' hyperthyroidism that later progressed to Graves' ophthalmopathy. The sample consisted of blood. The V and J genes are TRBV29-1 and TRBJ2-1, with 8 nucleotides matching TRBD2. CDR3 loop: CSPTSGIYNEQFF. The CDR3 DNA is TGCAGCCCAACTAGCGGTATTTACAATGAGCAGTTCTTC.